One sample yielded the 3 T cell receptor beta chains listed below, sequenced in a study of regulatory and conventional T cells in RAG deficiency (dated by TCRdb to between 2016 and 2019). Receptors were amplified or captured by the immunoSEQ multiplex PCR assay. Entries here come from immuneACCESS through TCRdb and include only in-frame sequences with V and J called. Some clones fail to appear in such tables; in the studies checked, an unresolved V gene covers under half of the shortfall, and the cause of the remainder is unknown. The sample table shows around 20,000 clones, and around 96% are seen once. The top ten clones comprise 1% to 1.5% of the sample. Before genomic DNA extraction, conventional CD4+ T cells were purified from blood as CD25-low CD127-high cells. Another study also made use of these data, one on regulatory T cells. As described in the second report: For the multiplex PCR, 52 forward TRBV primers and 13 reverse TRBJ primers were used, and amplification bias was corrected with both assay-based and computational methods.

Material for sequencing was CD25- CD4+ T cells sorted from blood. All receptors derive from a human donor in good health.

Only one count was recorded for this clone. The chain uses TRBV27 and TRBJ2-1; the match to TRBD2 covers 12 bases. The germline gives CDR1 MNHEY, CDR2 SMNVEV (reference sequence). The CDR3 is 19 amino acids. Trimming cost V 1 base and J 0 bases; bases outside gene matches: 7. The CDR3 DNA follows: TGTGCCAGCAGTTTATTCCCTAGCGGGGGGGCCTACTCCTACAATGAGCAGTTCTTC. It specifies CASSLFPSGGAYSYNEQFF.

The chain employs TRBV13 and TRBJ1-1, with D perhaps matching TRBD1 (6 bases). Germline lookup yields CDR1 PRHDT and CDR2 FYEKMQ (reference sequence). The CDR3 consists of 13 residues. Deletions cut 7 bases from V and 1 base from J, with 10 bases between. CDR3 loop: CASIVRGNTEAFF. The DNA for the CDR3 is TGTGCCAGCATCGTCAGGGGGAACACTGAAGCTTTCTTT.

The chain employs TRBV2 and TRBJ2-7; 8 bases are shared with TRBD1. This CDR3 contains 13 residues. Germline CDR1 and CDR2: SNHLY and FYNNEI. V gave up 7 bases and J gave up 5 bases; unmatched junction bases: 7. Here the CDR3 DNA reads TGTGCCAGCAAGTACAGGGGGGTTAACGAGCAGTACTTC. Residues: CASKYRGVNEQYF. Supplemented by reference TRBV2 and TRBJ2-7, the full variable domain reads EPEVTQTPSHQVTQMGQEVILRCVPISNHLYFYWYRQILGQKVEFLVSFYNNEISEKSEIFDDQFSVERPDGSNFTLKIRSTKLEDSAMYFCASKYRGVNEQYFGPGTRLTVT.